Many counts were recorded for the clone carrying this T cell receptor beta chain. These data belong to a study of CD8 T cells in ankylosing spondylitis. Each CDR3 protein is one row after TCRdb ran MiXCR on the 5' RACE reads. The data show some 220,000 distinct CDR3 sequences, 10% to 13% seen once. The CDR3 runs to 15 residues. CDR1 is MGHRA, CDR2 YSYEKL, per germline. V dropped 0 bases and J dropped 4 bases, with 12 bases sitting between them. The chain joins TRBV4-1 to TRBJ1-2, with D possibly TRBD1 on 5 matching bases. Sequencing used blood, either unsorted or a sorted T cell fraction (not recorded which). This receptor was identified in a male donor with ankylosing spondylitis or in good health (not recorded which). The CDR3 spells CASSQEEGGVYGYTF. The CDR3 bases are TGCGCCAGCAGCCAAGAAGAGGGAGGGGTCTATGGCTACACCTTC.